A single sample is the source of the 8 T cell receptor beta chains below, sequenced in a study of T cells in Graves' hyperthyroidism and ophthalmopathy. Amplified TCR beta CDR3 regions came from RNA transcripts. A first-round RT-PCR of the TCR CDR3 used the HTBI primer set. In TCRdb, the multiplex PCR reads were re-called with MiXCR into one record per CDR3 protein. The table lists 300,000 to 450,000 distinct CDR3 sequences, roughly 13% of them singletons. The sequencing sample was made of blood. Receptors originate from a woman aged 60-75 years with Graves' hyperthyroidism.

The CDR3 nucleotides read TGCAGCGTTGCGAACAGGGGACCGGTTGCCGGGGAGCTGTTTTTT. It yields the protein CSVANRGPVAGELFF. The V call is TRBV29-1, the J call TRBJ2-2; 7 bases are shared with TRBD1. The CDR3 consists of 15 residues. Germline-derived CDR1 and CDR2 are SQVTM and ANQGSEA. Losses at the gene ends were 4 bases for V and 6 bases for J; bases not matched to a gene: 11.

This clonotype was recorded many times. The chain is built from TRBV27 and TRBJ2-5; TRBD1 is a possible D gene (5 bases). V was pared by 4 bases and J by 1 base, with 10 bases between. Germline values: CDR1 MNHEY, CDR2 SMNVEV (reference sequence). The CDR3 is made up of 14 amino acids. The CDR3 bases are TGTGCCAGCAGTTCCGACAGTCGCCAAGAGACCCAGTACTTC. This gives the protein CASSSDSRQETQYF.

This clonotype has more than one count but fewer than ten. This sequence joins TRBV10-1 and TRBJ2-7; 7 nucleotides line up with TRBD2. The V and J ends lost 6 bases and 3 bases, in that order; junction bases with no gene match: 8. Germline CDR1 and CDR2: WNHNN and SYGVQD (reference sequence). The CDR3 runs to 14 residues. This chain's CDR3 is CASSASGPLYEQYF. The DNA for the CDR3 is TGCGCCAGCAGCGCTAGCGGACCTCTCTACGAGCAGTACTTC.

This clonotype has a count of ten or more. The chain has TRBV20-1 and TRBJ2-3; TRBD2 agrees at 8 bases. From germline, CDR1 is DFQATT and CDR2 SNEGSKA (reference sequence). The CDR3 runs 15 residues. With 0 bases clipped from V and 0 bases from J, the junction kept 2 bases outside the gene matches. Written as DNA, the CDR3 is TGCAGTGCTAGAGACCCTAGCGGGAGCACAGATACGCAGTATTTT. This translates into CSARDPSGSTDTQYF.

The table lists this clonotype with many counts. The genes are TRBV27 and TRBJ2-7, with D tentatively TRBD1 (6 bases). Trimming cost V 6 bases and J 1 base, with 16 bases left between them. Germline CDR1 MNHEY, CDR2 SMNVEV (reference sequence). The CDR3 is 15 amino acids. In nucleotides, the CDR3 is TGTGCCAGCAGCTCGGCCGGGACAAATTCCTACGAGCAGTACTTC. Its translation: CASSSAGTNSYEQYF.

This clonotype was observed many times. This sequence joins TRBV5-8 and TRBJ2-3, with 7 bases that match TRBD2. The CDR3 is 17 residues long. The germline V gene encodes CDR1 SGHTS and CDR2 YDEGEE. The V gene end was trimmed by 8 bases and the J gene end by 2 bases; junction bases not matched to a gene: 17. The CDR3 protein is CARTNLRDYKNTDTQYF. As DNA, the CDR3 is TGTGCCAGGACGAACCTCCGGGACTACAAAAACACAGATACGCAGTATTTT.

This clonotype showed up many times. This chain joins TRBV27 and TRBJ2-7; 11 nucleotides agree with TRBD2. Germline-derived CDR1 and CDR2 are MNHEY and SMNVEV (reference sequence). The CDR3 loop spans 16 amino acids. Unmatched junction bases numbered 7, after V lost 3 bases and J lost 3 bases. CDR3 sequence (DNA): TGTGCCAGCAGTTTGAAGAGACTAGCGGGGCTCTACGAGCAGTACTTC. It translates to CASSLKRLAGLYEQYF.

In regard to this clonotype: The junction departs from germline at one end; a sequencing error may be responsible. In DNA, the CDR3 is TGTGCCAGTAGTTCCGCGGACAGCATGAACACTGAAGCTCTCTTT. This sequence encodes CASSSADSMNTEALF. The chain uses TRBV19 and TRBJ1-1; TRBD1 might be the D (6 bases). The CDR3 is 15 amino acids. Per the germline V gene, CDR1 is LNHDA and CDR2 is SQIVND (reference sequence).